This T cell receptor (beta chain) was identified in a study of cytomegalovirus exposure and HLA in healthy donors. As for this clone: The antigen remains unidentified.

Notes on the study in general: Researchers counted around 180 TCR beta chains as cytomegalovirus-associated.

It was with 60 Vbeta and 13 Jbeta primers that the PCR ran. The repertoire was sequenced with immunoSEQ multiplex PCR; TCRdb's copy has only in-frame clones and lacks some. Its clone listing holds roughly 120,000 clones. The source is a man aged 40-50 years in good health and CMV-seronegative. Material for sequencing was PBMCs.

The CDR3 loop reads CASSSTGLETQYF. CDR3 nucleotides: TGTGCCAGCAGTTCTACAGGGTTAGAGACCCAGTACTTC. The rearrangement links TRBV5-5 to TRBJ2-5, with D possibly matching TRBD1 (6 bases). This CDR3 contains 13 residues. V lost 5 bases and J 4 bases, leaving 12 bases between the germline ends. CDR1 and CDR2 from the germline V gene are SGHKS and YYEKEE (reference sequence).